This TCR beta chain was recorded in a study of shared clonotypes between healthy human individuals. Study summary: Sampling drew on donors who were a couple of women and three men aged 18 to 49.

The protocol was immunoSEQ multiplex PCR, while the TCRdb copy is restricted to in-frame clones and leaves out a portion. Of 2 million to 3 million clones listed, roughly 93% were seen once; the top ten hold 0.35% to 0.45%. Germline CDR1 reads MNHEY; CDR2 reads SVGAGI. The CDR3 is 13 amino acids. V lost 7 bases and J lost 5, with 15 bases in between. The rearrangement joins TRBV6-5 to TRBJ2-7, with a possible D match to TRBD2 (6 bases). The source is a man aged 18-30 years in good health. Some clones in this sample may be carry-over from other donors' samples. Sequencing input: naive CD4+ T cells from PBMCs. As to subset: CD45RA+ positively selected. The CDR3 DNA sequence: TGTGCCAGCACAGACCGGGAGTATGACGAGCAGTACTTC. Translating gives CASTDREYDEQYF.